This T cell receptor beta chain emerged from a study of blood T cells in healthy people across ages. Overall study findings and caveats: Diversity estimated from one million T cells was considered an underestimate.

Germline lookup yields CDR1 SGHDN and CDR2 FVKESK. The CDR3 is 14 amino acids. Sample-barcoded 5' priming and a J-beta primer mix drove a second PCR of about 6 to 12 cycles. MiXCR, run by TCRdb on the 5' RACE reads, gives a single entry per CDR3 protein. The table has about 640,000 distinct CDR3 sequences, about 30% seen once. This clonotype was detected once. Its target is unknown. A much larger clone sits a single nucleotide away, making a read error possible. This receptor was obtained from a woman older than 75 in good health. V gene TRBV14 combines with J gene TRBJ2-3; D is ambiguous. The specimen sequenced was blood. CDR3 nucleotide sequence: TGTACCAGCAGCCCATGGGTTTTCGGAGATACGCAGTATTTT. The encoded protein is CTSSPWVFGDTQYF.